This TCR beta chain was captured in a study of blood T cells in healthy people across ages. Study-wide findings and caveats: The unsorted PBMCs prevented any conclusive comparison of naive versus antigen-experienced cells.

Total RNA was isolated from each sample in quantities of at least 6 micrograms. In this sample, this clonotype turned up many times. Its antigen is as yet unknown. Together with a sample-barcoded 5' primer, a J-beta primer mix was included in a second PCR lasting roughly 6 to 12 cycles. A template-switch adaptor containing 12 random nucleotides labeled each cDNA molecule. From each sample, at least 3 million paired-end reads containing CDR3 were obtained. TCRdb re-derived calls from the 5' RACE reads in MiXCR, one entry per CDR3 protein. This sample has about 640,000 distinct CDR3 sequences, with 45% to 65% found just once. Material for sequencing was blood. This clonotype was sampled from a man aged 60 to 69 in good health.

As DNA, the CDR3 is TGCAGTGCCATAAGGTTTCGGGAGCGGGTCACAGATACGCAGTATTTT. It translates to CSAIRFRERVTDTQYF. V and J are TRBV20-1 and TRBJ2-3; TRBD2 is a possible D gene (6 bases). CDR3 length: 16 residues. V was shortened by 6 bases and J by 2 bases, with 21 bases between the two germline ends. Germline assignment: CDR1 DFQATT and CDR2 SNEGSKA (reference sequence).